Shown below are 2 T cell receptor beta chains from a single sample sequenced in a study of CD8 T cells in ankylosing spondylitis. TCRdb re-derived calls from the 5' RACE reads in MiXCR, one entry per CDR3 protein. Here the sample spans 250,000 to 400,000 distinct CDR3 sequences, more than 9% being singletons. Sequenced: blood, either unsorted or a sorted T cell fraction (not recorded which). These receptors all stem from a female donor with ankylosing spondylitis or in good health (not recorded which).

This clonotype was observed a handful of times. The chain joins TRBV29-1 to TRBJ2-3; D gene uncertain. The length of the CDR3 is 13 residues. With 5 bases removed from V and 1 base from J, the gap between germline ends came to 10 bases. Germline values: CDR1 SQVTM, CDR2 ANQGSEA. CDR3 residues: CSVLDRGTDTQYF. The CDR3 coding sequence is TGCAGCGTTTTGGACCGGGGCACAGATACGCAGTATTTT.

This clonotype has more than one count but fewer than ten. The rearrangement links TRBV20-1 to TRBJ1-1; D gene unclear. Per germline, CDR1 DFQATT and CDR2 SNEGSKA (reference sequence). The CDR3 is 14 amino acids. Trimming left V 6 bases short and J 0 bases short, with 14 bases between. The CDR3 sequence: CSAQPGPMNTEAFF. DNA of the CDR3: TGCAGTGCCCAGCCGGGCCCGATGAACACTGAAGCTTTCTTT.